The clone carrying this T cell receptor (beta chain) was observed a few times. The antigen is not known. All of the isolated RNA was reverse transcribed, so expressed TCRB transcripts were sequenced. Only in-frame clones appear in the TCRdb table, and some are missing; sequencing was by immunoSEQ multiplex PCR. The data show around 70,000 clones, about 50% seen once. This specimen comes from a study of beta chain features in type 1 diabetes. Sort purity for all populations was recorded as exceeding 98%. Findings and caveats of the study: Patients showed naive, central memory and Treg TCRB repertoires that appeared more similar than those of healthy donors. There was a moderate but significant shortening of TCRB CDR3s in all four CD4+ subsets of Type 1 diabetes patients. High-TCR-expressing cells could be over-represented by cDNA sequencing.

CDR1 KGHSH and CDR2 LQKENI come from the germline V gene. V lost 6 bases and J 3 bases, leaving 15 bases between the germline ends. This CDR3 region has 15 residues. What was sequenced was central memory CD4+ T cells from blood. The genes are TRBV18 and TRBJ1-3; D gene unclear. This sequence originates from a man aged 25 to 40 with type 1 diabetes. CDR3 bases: TGTGCCAGCTCCCCGCCTGTCCCGAGTGGAAACACCATATATTTT. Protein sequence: CASSPPVPSGNTIYF.